This T cell receptor (beta chain) was observed in a study of neoadjuvant nivolumab and ipilimumab in lung cancer. The overall study: The combination arm added day-1 ipilimumab 1 mg/kg to nivolumab 3 mg/kg on days 1, 15, 29.

The ends were cut back, 4 bases at V and 2 bases at J, with 8 bases in the middle. CDR3 length: 14 amino acids. Germline assignment: CDR1 MRHNA and CDR2 SNTAGT. For this clone: The antigen remains unidentified.

Broader study findings: Compared with tumor-adjacent uninvolved lung, resected tumors showed greater richness and clonality. Pathologic regression was not significantly tied to TCR clonality.

Some clones are missing from TCRdb's copy, which holds only in-frame ones; the method was immunoSEQ multiplex PCR. The table lists some 37,000 clones, 75% to 90% of them singletons. The origin of this receptor is an adult with non-small cell lung cancer. The material was peripheral blood, obtained before neoadjuvant nivolumab, alone or with ipilimumab. The V gene is TRBV6-4, the J gene TRBJ2-2; D gene ambiguous. The CDR3 is CASSVSGNTGELFF. The CDR3 coding sequence is TGTGCCAGCAGTGTGTCGGGTAACACCGGGGAGCTGTTTTTT.